A selection of T cell receptor beta chains follows, all from one sample in a study of identical twins. TCRdb fed the 5' RACE reads into MiXCR, producing one record per CDR3 protein. The table includes around 680,000 distinct CDR3 sequences, less than 10% detected once. This same sample was also taken into another study, of yellow fever vaccine responses in identical twins.

The sequenced sample consisted of PBMCs. The receptor source for this set is a woman between 18 and 29 years old in good health. The CDR3 runs from the conserved cysteine through the conserved F or W.

V | CDR3
TRBV12-3/TRBV12-4 | CPSSLGQSYEQYF
TRBV25-1 | CASSEGDGEKLFF
TRBV11-1 | CASSLAVLAGQETQYF
TRBV4-2 | CASSQTATTSYNEQFF
TRBV5-6 | CASSRGLMPYEQYF
TRBV30 | CAWSLAGGRTSTDTQYF
TRBV24-1 | CATSVTAVNEQYF
TRBV24-1 | CATGGGGSSGANVLTF
TRBV10-2 | CASSDGREFPADTQYF
TRBV20-1 | CSARDLVAATYEQYF
TRBV12-3/TRBV12-4 | CASRSAEAFF